The 2 T cell receptor beta chains reported below all come from one sample, sequenced in a study of shared clonotypes between healthy human individuals. Sequenced by immunoSEQ multiplex PCR; TCRdb stores in-frame clones only, minus some. The sample has about 1.1 million clones; 78% are singletons. The sequenced sample was memory CD4+ T cells from PBMCs. Subset here: CD45RA-negative fraction. The receptors here all came from a man between 18 and 35 years old in good health. Some clones in this sample may be carry-over from other donors' samples.

The chain has TRBV27 and TRBJ2-5, with 7 bases aligning to TRBD2. The CDR3 spans 17 residues. The J segment lost 8 bases and the V segment lost 6 bases, leaving 21 bases of the junction unmatched. Germline assignment: CDR1 MNHEY and CDR2 SMNVEV (reference sequence). This chain's CDR3 is CASSPSRPLAMEATQYF. The CDR3 region has the DNA TGTGCCAGCAGCCCAAGCCGGCCACTAGCGATGGAGGCAACCCAGTACTTC.

Comment on this clone: The same CDR3 is also encoded by other DNA sequences in this sample. The gene calls are TRBV5-1 and TRBJ1-2, with 9 bases aligning to TRBD1. This CDR3 comprises 16 residues. After removal of 4 bases from V and 0 bases from J, the junction contained 7 bases not matched to a gene. Germline CDR1 and CDR2: SGHRS and YFSETQ. CDR3 DNA sequence: TGCGCCAGCAGCCCCGGGACAGGGCCCACTAACTATGGCTACACCTTC. Encoded protein: CASSPGTGPTNYGYTF.